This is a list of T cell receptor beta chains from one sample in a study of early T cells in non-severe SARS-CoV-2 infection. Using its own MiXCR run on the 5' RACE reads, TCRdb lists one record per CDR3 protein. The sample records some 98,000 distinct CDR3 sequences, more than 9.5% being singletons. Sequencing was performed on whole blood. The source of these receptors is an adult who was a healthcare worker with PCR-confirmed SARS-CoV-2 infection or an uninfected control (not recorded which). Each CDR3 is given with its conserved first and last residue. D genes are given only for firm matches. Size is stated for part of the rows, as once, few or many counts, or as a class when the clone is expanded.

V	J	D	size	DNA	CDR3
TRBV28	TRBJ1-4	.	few	TGTGCCAGCATGAGGGCAACTAATGAAAAACTGTTTTTT	CASMRATNEKLFF
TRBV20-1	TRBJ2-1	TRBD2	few	TGCAGTGCTAGTACAACTAGCGGGAGGGCCGGCAATGAGCAGTTCTTC	CSASTTSGRAGNEQFF
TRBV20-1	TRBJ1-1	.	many	TGCAGTGCTAGGACGGGGGGGGCCTGGAACACTGAAGCTTTCTTT	CSARTGGAWNTEAFF
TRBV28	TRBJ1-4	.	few	TGTGCCAGCAGTTTAAGGGCAACTAATGAAAAACTGTTTTTT	CASSLRATNEKLFF
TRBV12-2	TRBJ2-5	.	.	TGTGCAAGTGATCCTCTGACTAGAACCACGAAACGTGGGGAGACCCAGTACTTC	CASDPLTRTTKRGETQYF
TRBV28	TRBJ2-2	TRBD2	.	TGTGCCAGCAGTTTATTTAGCGGGAGTATCGCCGGGGAGCTGTTTTTT	CASSLFSGSIAGELFF
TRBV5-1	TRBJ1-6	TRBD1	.	TGCGCCAGCAGCTCGGGACAGGGTAATTCACCCCTCCACTTT	CASSSGQGNSPLHF
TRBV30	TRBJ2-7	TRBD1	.	TGTGCCTGGAGTGGATCCGGGACAGGGGTCACGGCCTACGAGCAGTACTTC	CAWSGSGTGVTAYEQYF
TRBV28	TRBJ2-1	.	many	TGTGCCAGCAGTTCAGTACGCGACGGGATCAATGAGCAGTTCTTC	CASSSVRDGINEQFF
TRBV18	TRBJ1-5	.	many	TGTGCCAGCTCACCCGGCTTTAGCAATCAGCCCCAGCATTTT	CASSPGFSNQPQHF
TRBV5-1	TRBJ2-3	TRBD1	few	TGCGCCAGCAGCCCCGGCGGTCTGACAGGGAAGGATACGCAGTATTTT	CASSPGGLTGKDTQYF
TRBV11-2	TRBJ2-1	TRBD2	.	TGTGCCAGCAGCTTAGAACTAGCGTCTGGTGAGCAGTTCTTC	CASSLELASGEQFF
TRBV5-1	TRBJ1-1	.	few	TGCGCCAGCAGAACGTTCATGCCGAACACTGAAGCTTTCTTT	CASRTFMPNTEAFF
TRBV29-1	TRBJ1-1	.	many	TGCAGCGTTAAAGGGATGAACACTGAAGCTTTCTTT	CSVKGMNTEAFF
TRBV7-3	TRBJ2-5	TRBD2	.	TGTGCCAGCAGCTCAGCGGGAGGGAAAGGAGAGACCCAGTACTTC	CASSSAGGKGETQYF
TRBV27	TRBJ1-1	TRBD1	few	TGTGCCAGCAGTCTACGACAGGGGACAAACACTGAAGCTTTCTTT	CASSLRQGTNTEAFF
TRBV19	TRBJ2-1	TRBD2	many	TGTGCCAGTAGTACAACCATGGGACTAGCGGACTACAATGAGCAGTTCTTC	CASSTTMGLADYNEQFF
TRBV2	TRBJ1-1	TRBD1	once	TGTGCCAGCAACCTACAGGGGCTAAGCACTGAAGCTTTCTTT	CASNLQGLSTEAFF
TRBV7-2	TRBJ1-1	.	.	TGTGCCAGCAGCTCAACCGCTGTAACTGAAGCTTTCTTT	CASSSTAVTEAFF
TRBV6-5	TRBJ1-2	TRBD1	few	TGTGCCAGCAGATTCAGGGGGCGGAAGGTCTATGGCTACACCTTC	CASRFRGRKVYGYTF
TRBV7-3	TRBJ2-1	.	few	TGTGCCAGCAGCCCTCAACAGGGTTTATACAATGAGCAGTTCTTC	CASSPQQGLYNEQFF
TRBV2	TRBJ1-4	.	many	TGTGCCAGCAGTCCTTACAGGGCTCAAGACGAAAAACTGTTTTTT	CASSPYRAQDEKLFF
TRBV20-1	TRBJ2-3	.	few	TGCAGTGCTAGAGTGCCAGGTACTAGCACAGATACGCAGTATTTT	CSARVPGTSTDTQYF
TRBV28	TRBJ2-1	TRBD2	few	TGTGCCAGCAATTTAGCGGGAGGCCCCTACAATGAGCAGTTCTTC	CASNLAGGPYNEQFF
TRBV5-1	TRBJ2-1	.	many	TGCGCCAGCAGCTTGGGTGCGGCCTCCTACAATGAGCAGTTCTTC	CASSLGAASYNEQFF
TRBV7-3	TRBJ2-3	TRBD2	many	TGTGCCAGCAGCTTATTACGGGAGGGGGAAGATACGCAGTATTTT	CASSLLREGEDTQYF
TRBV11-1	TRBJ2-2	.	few	TGTGCCAGCAGCCATCCTAGCCCCGGGGAGCTGTTTTTT	CASSHPSPGELFF
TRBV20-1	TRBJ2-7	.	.	TGCAGTGCTAGAGTTTATGAGGGCCCCTACGAGCAGTACTTC	CSARVYEGPYEQYF
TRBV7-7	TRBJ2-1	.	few	TGTGCTAGCAGCCCCCTGTCCGGGGCCGACAGTAATGAGCAGTTCTTC	CASSPLSGADSNEQFF
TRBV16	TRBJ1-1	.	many	TGTGCCAGCTTGGACAGCCAGAACACTGAAGCTTTCTTT	CASLDSQNTEAFF
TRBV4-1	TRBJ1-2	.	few	TGCGCCAGCAGCCAAGTGGTTGGAAAGTTCCTAACCTATGGCTACACCTTC	CASSQVVGKFLTYGYTF
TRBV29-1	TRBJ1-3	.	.	TGCAGCGTTACCAGGGAATCTGGAAACACCATATATTTT	CSVTRESGNTIYF
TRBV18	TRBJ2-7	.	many	TGTGCCAGCTCACCATCCCCGGATGGGGAGCAGTACTTC	CASSPSPDGEQYF
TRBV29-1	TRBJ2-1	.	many	TGCAGCGTCGCCGGGAGTTACAATGAGCAGTTCTTC	CSVAGSYNEQFF
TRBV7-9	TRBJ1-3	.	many	TGTGCCAGCAGCTCCAACGGGGGTTCCGGAAACACCATATATTTT	CASSSNGGSGNTIYF
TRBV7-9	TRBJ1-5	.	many	TGTGCCAGCAGCCCGCTGTCTGGACAGCCAGAAGTAAATCAGCCCCAGCATTTT	CASSPLSGQPEVNQPQHF
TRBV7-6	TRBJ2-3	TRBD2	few	TGTGCCAGCAGCTTAGCCAGGGCTTCTGGACTAGCAGTGGATACGCAGTATTTT	CASSLARASGLAVDTQYF
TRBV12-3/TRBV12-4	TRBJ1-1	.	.	TGTGCCAGCAGTTTAAAGGGACCTTTGAACACTGAAGCTTTCTTT	CASSLKGPLNTEAFF
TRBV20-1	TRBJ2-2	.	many	TGCAGTGCTCCGCCGGCAAGTGGCACCGGGGAGCTGTTTTTT	CSAPPASGTGELFF
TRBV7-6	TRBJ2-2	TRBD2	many	TGTGCCAGCAGCTTAATCTCGCTAGCGGGAGGCACCGGGGAGCTGTTTTTT	CASSLISLAGGTGELFF
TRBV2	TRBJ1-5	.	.	TGTGCCAGCAGTACTGGAGGGCCGGGGAATCAGCCCCAGCATTTT	CASSTGGPGNQPQHF
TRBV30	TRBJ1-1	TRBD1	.	TGTGCCTGGAGGCCCTTGGGACAGGGCTTTTCGCCTCGTGAAGCTTTCTTT	CAWRPLGQGFSPREAFF